This entry is about one T cell receptor (beta chain). This clonotype showed up many times. Its antigen specificity is not known. One base away there is no much larger clone; base qualities are not given. The data were obtained in a study of T cells in Graves' hyperthyroidism and ophthalmopathy (dated by TCRdb to about 2019). Looking at the study overall: Peripheral blood was sampled at the time of initial diagnosis, prior to any treatment. A discovery cohort of around 98 patients, 43 with Graves' ophthalmopathy and 55 to 60 with stable Graves' hyperthyroidism, was used to find distinguishing TCR V-J signatures. The paper describes TCR Vbeta CDR3 sequencing of more than 120 peripheral blood samples, made up of roughly 45 ophthalmopathy patients, over 70 hyperthyroidism patients and roughly 17 progressor patients. The study also compared thyroid tissue and blood T-cell repertoires from roughly six Graves' hyperthyroidism patients. An independent validation cohort of fewer than 20 hyperthyroidism patients and about 16 patients who later progressed to ophthalmopathy tested prospective prediction of ophthalmopathy. The 100 discovery patients were randomly split 7:3 into training and test sets. After blood sampling, hyperthyroidism patients were treated with methimazole at a starting dose of 30 mg daily, and ophthalmopathy patients were treated with high-dose intravenous methylprednisolone. Overall results and qualifications from the work: A 13 V-J signature model separated ophthalmopathy from stable hyperthyroidism, with just over 85% sensitivity and about 81% specificity in cross-validation and 80%/75% in testing. No statistical method was used to set the sample size in advance, and investigators knew the group allocation. Most expanded thyroid clonotypes (frequency above 0.001) were also detected in blood, suggesting blood repertoires may reflect thyroid immune responses. In validation, the model predicted progression to ophthalmopathy a median of around 6.5 months before onset, with about 71% sensitivity and nearly 75% specificity.

Stable Graves' hyperthyroidism was defined as the absence of progression to ophthalmopathy over 18 months of follow-up. Hyperthyroidism patients were newly diagnosed, had a disease duration of under 2 months, and were aged 18 to 65 years. Patients with uncontrolled infections, other autoimmune diseases, pregnancy or lactation were excluded. Diagnoses were based on clinical symptoms, serum thyroxine and TRAb, thyroid ultrasound and orbital computed tomography. PBMCs were isolated from roughly 10 ml of fresh peripheral blood by Ficoll-Paque density gradient centrifugation. Total RNA was extracted with Trizol reagent, and quality was checked on an Agilent 2100 Bioanalyzer. Taken from cysteine to phenylalanine, the CDR3 has 14 residues. Only the CDR3 portion is preserved as DNA: 42 bases, with reading frame beginning at the first base. From a lookup of the germline V gene, CDR1 and CDR2 are SGHTA and FQGNSA. The germline V and J ends show losses of 5 bases and 6 bases respectively, and no gene match explains 7 bases of the junction.

The TCR beta CDR3 regions were amplified from RNA transcripts. The first round of RT-PCR for the TCR CDR3 was performed with the HTBI primer set and the Qiagen OneStep RT-PCR kit. The libraries were constructed in a second round of multiplex PCR and then size-selected and purified. Libraries were sequenced paired-end with 100 bp reads on an Illumina HiSeq2000. Turning to the authors' computational methods: SOAPnuke was used to process the raw data, throwing out any read that contained adapters or uncalled bases, had a mean Phred below 15, or lacked an exact constant-primer or identifier match. COPE v1.2.5 was used to merge the high-quality paired reads, and each unique nucleotide sequence was defined as a clonotype. Clonotypes were aligned to IMGT TRBV, TRBD and TRBJ reference segments using MiTCR v1.1. Analysis was restricted to V-J combinations with a frequency above 0.0001, which covered 99.2% of repertoires. The TCS score was defined as F50 (clonal expansion) divided by E x V (chaos), with BLOSUM62-based TCRdist calculated between CDR3 peptides within each V-J. Welch's t-statistics and random forest reduced 514 V-J features to roughly 13, which were used in a naive Bayes classifier (R e1071). TCRdb trimmed the raw reads at Q25, called clones with MiXCR and kept productive beta chains. Every entry covers one CDR3 protein and lists the most common genes and DNA from its rows. For this entry, the V and J calls and clone size follow TCRdb and not the study's own pipeline. This sample comprises roughly 660,000 distinct CDR3 sequences, approximately 15% of them detected only once. About 16% of the sample lies in the top ten.

This clonotype was sampled from a man aged 50-59 years with Graves' hyperthyroidism. The chain is made from TRBV7-2 and TRBJ1-2; a stretch of 9 junction bases matches TRBD1. Sample: blood. The CDR3 sequence is CASSPSRQGDGYTF. The DNA sequence is TGTGCCAGCAGCCCTTCCCGACAGGGGGATGGCTACACCTTC.